This is a list of T cell receptor beta chains from one sample in a study of blood T cell repertoires in COVID-19. TCRdb's copy holds only in-frame clones and misses some; the assay was immunoSEQ multiplex PCR. The sample shows over 200,000 clones, roughly 80% of them seen only once. The source material was peripheral blood. These receptors all come from a human donor in a cohort sampled during active COVID-19. The CDR3 runs from the conserved cysteine through the conserved F or W. The order of the fields is V gene, clone size, D gene, J gene, CDR3 DNA, CDR3 protein. The D gene is left open where the match is weak. Clone size is shown for a subset of rows, as once, few, many or a class of expanded clone.

TRBV7-9	.	TRBD1	TRBJ2-7	TGTGCCAGCAGCTTAGGATGGGTCAGGGGGACCTACGAGCAGTACTTC	CASSLGWVRGTYEQYF
TRBV21-1	.	.	TRBJ1-4	TGTGCCAGCAGCAAAGCGCTTGGACAGGGATCTAATGAAAAACTGTTTTTT	CASSKALGQGSNEKLFF
TRBV4-2	.	.	TRBJ1-2	TGTGCCAGCAGCCAAGATATAGTAGGCAGGGGTGGTGGCTATGGCTACACCTTC	CASSQDIVGRGGGYGYTF
TRBV10-3	.	TRBD1	TRBJ1-2	TGTGCCATCAGTGGGACAGGGACTAACTATGGCTACACCTTC	CAISGTGTNYGYTF
TRBV18	.	TRBD1	TRBJ1-5	TGTGCCAGCTCACCACTCCCAGGACAGGGACTTCAGCCCCAGCATTTT	CASSPLPGQGLQPQHF
TRBV30	.	.	TRBJ1-6	TGTGCCTGGAAACAGGAACACTCCTATAATTCACCCCTCCACTTT	CAWKQEHSYNSPLHF
TRBV6-5	.	TRBD1	TRBJ2-7	TGTGCCAGCAAGCTGGGACAGGGGGGTTCGTACGAGCAGTACTTC	CASKLGQGGSYEQYF
TRBV7-3	once	.	TRBJ2-7	TGTGCCAGCAGCTTAGGGGCAGGGTCGGTGTTTGAGCAGTACTTC	CASSLGAGSVFEQYF
TRBV3-1/TRBV3-2	.	TRBD1	TRBJ2-5	TGTGCCAGCAGCCAAGATAAAGAGGGGGCAGAGACCCAGTACTTC	CASSQDKEGAETQYF
TRBV6-6	.	.	TRBJ1-5	TGTGCCAGCAGTTACTCATACGCTACTAACAATCAGCCCCAGCATTTT	CASSYSYATNNQPQHF
TRBV4-1	.	.	TRBJ1-5	TGCGCCAGCAGCCAAGGGACAGCAAGCAATCAGCCCCAGCATTTT	CASSQGTASNQPQHF
TRBV30	.	.	TRBJ1-6	TGTGCCTGGAGTGTAGGGGGGGGCGCACCCCTCCACTTT	CAWSVGGGAPLHF
TRBV19	.	.	TRBJ1-5	TGTGCCAGTAAATACGGCGGGGTTTTTCAGCCCCAGCATTTT	CASKYGGVFQPQHF
TRBV19	.	TRBD2	TRBJ2-6	TGTGCCAGTAGTATCGTCGGACTAGGATTCTCTGGGGCCAACGTCCTGACTTTC	CASSIVGLGFSGANVLTF
TRBV14	.	TRBD2	TRBJ2-5	TGTGCCAGCAGCCAAGACATAGGTAGCGGGCTATCGCGAGAGACCCAGTACTTC	CASSQDIGSGLSRETQYF
TRBV18	.	TRBD1	TRBJ1-4	TGTGCCAGCTCGACGGGACAGCTTAATGAAAAACTGTTTTTT	CASSTGQLNEKLFF
TRBV9	.	.	TRBJ2-3	TGTGCCAGCAGCGTTCACGCGGACAGTCCTTTTGGACGCACAGATACGCAGTATTTT	CASSVHADSPFGRTDTQYF
TRBV7-2	.	TRBD2	TRBJ2-3	TGTGCCAGCAGCTTATGGCGGGAGGCCACAGATACGCAGTATTTT	CASSLWREATDTQYF
TRBV6-6	.	TRBD2	TRBJ2-7	TGTGCCAGCAGTTACTCTGGGACTAGCTTGGGGAACGAGCAGTACTTC	CASSYSGTSLGNEQYF
TRBV7-2	.	.	TRBJ1-1	TGTGCCAGCAGCGCATCTTTGATGGCTGTCGCTGAAGCTTTCTTT	CASSASLMAVAEAFF
TRBV5-8	.	.	TRBJ1-4	TGTGCCAGCAGCTTGGAAGGGCGGGCTAATGAAAAACTGTTTTTT	CASSLEGRANEKLFF
TRBV18	once	.	TRBJ1-1	TGTGCCAGCTCGGACTGGAATACTGAAGCTTTCTTT	CASSDWNTEAFF
TRBV9	.	TRBD1	TRBJ2-7	TGTGCCAGCAGCGCCGGACAGGAGTACGAGCAGTACTTC	CASSAGQEYEQYF
TRBV7-2	.	TRBD2	TRBJ2-1	TGTGCCAGCAGCTTGGGGAGCGGGATCAACGGTGAGCAGTTCTTC	CASSLGSGINGEQFF
TRBV4-3	.	TRBD1	TRBJ1-5	TGCGCCAGCAGCCAAGGACAGGGGGCAGATCAGCCCCAGCATTTT	CASSQGQGADQPQHF
TRBV7-9	.	TRBD2	TRBJ2-5	TGTGCCAGCAGCTTAACTCCGACGACTAGCCTGGAGACCCAGTACTTC	CASSLTPTTSLETQYF
TRBV4-1	.	TRBD1	TRBJ2-7	TGCGCCAGCAGCCCCCCTCCCGGGACAGGCCGGTACGAGCAGTACTTC	CASSPPPGTGRYEQYF
TRBV5-1	once	TRBD2	TRBJ2-1	TGCGCCAGCAGCTTTTCAGCGGGAGGGTACAATGAGCAGTTCTTC	CASSFSAGGYNEQFF
TRBV6-1	.	.	TRBJ2-7	TGTGCCAGCAGTGGTGTCCTGATGGGGGCCCCCTACGAGCAGTACTTC	CASSGVLMGAPYEQYF
TRBV7-9	.	TRBD1	TRBJ2-7	TGTGCCAGCAAAGGACAGGGGGCTTTTCCCTACGAGCAGTACTTC	CASKGQGAFPYEQYF
TRBV4-3	.	TRBD2	TRBJ2-7	TGCGCCAGCAGCCAAGATAGAGGGACTAAATACGAGCAGTACTTC	CASSQDRGTKYEQYF
TRBV27	once	TRBD1	TRBJ1-4	TGTGCCAGCAGTTTAGGGACAGGGAGGGGTAATGAAAAACTGTTTTTT	CASSLGTGRGNEKLFF
TRBV7-2	.	.	TRBJ1-1	TGTGCCAGCAGAAAGCAGGGGCAGGTGAACACTGAAGCTTTCTTT	CASRKQGQVNTEAFF
TRBV4-2	.	.	TRBJ2-7	TGTGCCAGCAGCCAAGTGGAAGGGAGCCCCTACGAGCAGTACTTC	CASSQVEGSPYEQYF
TRBV6-2/TRBV6-3	once	TRBD2	TRBJ2-1	TGTGCCAGCAGTTTCGGGACTAGCGGTGAGCAGTTCTTC	CASSFGTSGEQFF
TRBV28	few	TRBD1	TRBJ2-7	TGTGCCAGCAGTCACCGGACAGGGGTTTCCTACGAGCAGTACTTC	CASSHRTGVSYEQYF
TRBV7-9	once	.	TRBJ2-3	TGTGCCAGCAGCTCCCCGGGGATTAGCACAGATACGCAGTATTTT	CASSSPGISTDTQYF
TRBV6-2/TRBV6-3	few	.	TRBJ2-7	TGTGCCAGCAGTTACGTTGGGCTATCCTACGAGCAGTACTTC	CASSYVGLSYEQYF
TRBV9	.	.	TRBJ1-4	TGTGCCAGCAGCCCCGACCCGGGGGCTAATGAAAAACTGTTTTTT	CASSPDPGANEKLFF
TRBV24-1	.	.	TRBJ1-1	TGTGCCACCAGGGACAGCTTGAACACTGAAGCTTTCTTT	CATRDSLNTEAFF
TRBV10-3	.	.	TRBJ1-2	TGTGTCATCAGTGACCCCGGGAACTTCGTCTGGGGCTACACCTTC	CVISDPGNFVWGYTF
TRBV6-4	.	TRBD1	TRBJ2-6	TGTGCCAGCAGTCCCTGGAACAGGGGCTCTGGGGCCAACGTCCTGACTTTC	CASSPWNRGSGANVLTF
TRBV7-2	few	TRBD1	TRBJ2-7	TGTGCCAGCAGCTCGCGACAGGGGGGGTATGAGCAGTACTTC	CASSSRQGGYEQYF
TRBV2	.	TRBD2	TRBJ2-1	TGTGCCAGCAGTGTCCCGGGACTAGCGGGAAATGAGCAGTTCTTC	CASSVPGLAGNEQFF
TRBV27	.	.	TRBJ2-3	TGTGCCAGCAGTTTACAGGGAAGCACAGATACGCAGTATTTT	CASSLQGSTDTQYF
TRBV24-1	.	TRBD1	TRBJ1-1	TGTGCCACCAGTGGGGGACAGGCAAACACTGAAGCTTTCTTT	CATSGGQANTEAFF
TRBV3-1/TRBV3-2	.	.	TRBJ1-2	TGTGCCAGCAGCCAAGTGTCCGTAGGCTACACCTTC	CASSQVSVGYTF
TRBV6-2/TRBV6-3	.	.	TRBJ2-3	TGTGCCAGCAGTTACTCGAGACAGGCAGATACGCAGTATTTT	CASSYSRQADTQYF
TRBV18	.	TRBD1	TRBJ2-7	TGTGCCAGCTCACCGGGACAGGGCCCCTACGAGCAGTACTTC	CASSPGQGPYEQYF
TRBV2	.	.	TRBJ2-7	TGTGCCAGCATTCAGGGCGAGCAGTACTTC	CASIQGEQYF
TRBV19	.	.	TRBJ2-2	TGTGCCAGTAGTGAGGTGTTTCGGGGCACCGGGGAGCTGTTTTTT	CASSEVFRGTGELFF